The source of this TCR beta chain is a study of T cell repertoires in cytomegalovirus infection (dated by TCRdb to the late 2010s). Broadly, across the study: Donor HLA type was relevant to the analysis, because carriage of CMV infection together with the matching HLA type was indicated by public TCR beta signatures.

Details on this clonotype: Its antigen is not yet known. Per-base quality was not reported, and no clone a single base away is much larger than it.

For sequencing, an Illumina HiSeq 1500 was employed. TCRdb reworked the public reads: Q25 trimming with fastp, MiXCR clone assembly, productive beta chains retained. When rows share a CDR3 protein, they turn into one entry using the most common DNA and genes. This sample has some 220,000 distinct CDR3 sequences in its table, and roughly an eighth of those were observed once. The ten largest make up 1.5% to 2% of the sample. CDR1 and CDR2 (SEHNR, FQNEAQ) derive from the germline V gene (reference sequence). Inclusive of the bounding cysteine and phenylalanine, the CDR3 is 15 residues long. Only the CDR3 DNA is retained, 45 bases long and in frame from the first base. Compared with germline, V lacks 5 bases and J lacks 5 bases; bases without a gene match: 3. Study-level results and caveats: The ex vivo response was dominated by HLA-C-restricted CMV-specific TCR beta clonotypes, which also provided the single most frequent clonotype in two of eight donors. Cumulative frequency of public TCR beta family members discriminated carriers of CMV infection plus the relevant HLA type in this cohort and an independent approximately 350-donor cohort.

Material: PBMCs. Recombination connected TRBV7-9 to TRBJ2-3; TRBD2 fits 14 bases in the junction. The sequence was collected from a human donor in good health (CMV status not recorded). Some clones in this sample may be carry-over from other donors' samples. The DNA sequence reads TGTGCCAGCAGCCGCGGGACTAGCGGGGGAGATACGCAGTATTTT. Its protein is CASSRGTSGGDTQYF.